The 11 T cell receptor beta chains below were found in one sample sequenced in a study of blood T cell repertoires in COVID-19. Profiling relied on immunoSEQ multiplex PCR, and the TCRdb table lists in-frame clones only, not all of them. The sample has approximately 180,000 clones; 89% are singletons. The source material was PBMCs or T cells enriched from blood (not recorded which). These receptors originate from a woman between 35 and 50 years old with acute COVID-19.

The chain has TRBV5-1 and TRBJ2-7; 9 bases match TRBD1. V was clipped by 4 bases and J by 2 bases; unmatched bases: 4. Germline loops: CDR1 SGHRS, CDR2 YFSETQ. The CDR3 length is 14 residues. The CDR3 loop is CASSKRTGAYEQYF. For the CDR3, the DNA is TGCGCCAGCAGCAAACGGACAGGGGCCTACGAGCAGTACTTC.

This clone appeared many times. The gene calls are TRBV13 and TRBJ1-3; tentative D call: TRBD1 (5 bases). Trimming stripped 3 bases from V and 0 bases from J, with 15 bases between. This CDR3 contains 17 residues. CDR1 is PRHDT and CDR2 is FYEKMQ in the germline V gene (reference sequence). In DNA, the CDR3 is TGTGCCAGCAGCTTGGGACTCCCAGGGAGCTCTGGAAACACCATATATTTT. This sequence encodes CASSLGLPGSSGNTIYF.

The CDR3 nucleotides are TGTGCCAGCAGCTTAGACTTTAGTGAGCAGTTCTTC. Protein: CASSLDFSEQFF. The rearrangement links TRBV7-2 to TRBJ2-1, with unresolved D. The CDR3 covers 12 residues. Between the trimmed V and J ends, which lost 1 base and 9 bases, there was a span of 7 bases. Germline CDR1 reads SGHTA; CDR2 reads FQGNSA.

This chain uses TRBV7-9 with TRBJ2-3, with unresolved D. CDR1 is SEHNR and CDR2 is FQNEAQ in the germline V gene (reference sequence). The CDR3 contains 13 residues. The V end lost 1 base, the J end lost 4 bases, and 6 bases lay between the germline ends. The CDR3 here is CASSLVSADTQYF. The CDR3 DNA reads TGTGCCAGCAGCTTAGTTTCGGCAGATACGCAGTATTTT.

V and J are TRBV6-2 or TRBV6-3 and TRBJ2-5; 9 positions match TRBD2. Trimming took 5 bases from V and 5 from J; bases not matched to a gene: 6. This CDR3 has 14 residues. Germline CDR1 reads MNHEY; CDR2 reads SVGEGT. The CDR3 sequence is CASSPGLARETQYF. Written as DNA, the CDR3 is TGTGCCAGCAGTCCCGGACTAGCGAGGGAGACCCAGTACTTC.

The chain links TRBV5-1 to TRBJ2-2; 10 positions agree with TRBD1. Trimming removed 1 base from V and 5 bases from J; junction bases left unmatched: 2. Germline CDR1 is SGHRS and CDR2 is YFSETQ. This CDR3 has 15 residues. CDR3 loop: CASSLRQGATGELFF. CDR3 in DNA: TGCGCCAGCAGCTTGCGACAGGGGGCTACCGGGGAGCTGTTTTTT.

This chain joins TRBV9 and TRBJ2-5; 7 bases line up with TRBD1. Germline assignment: CDR1 SGDLS and CDR2 YYNGEE. CDR3 length equals 13 residues. J was trimmed by 7 bases and V by 6 bases; bases with no gene match: 9. The CDR3 region is CASNQGGAATQYF. CDR3 nucleotide sequence: TGTGCCAGCAACCAAGGGGGCGCGGCGACCCAGTACTTC. Full variable domain (missing parts from reference TRBV9 and TRBJ2-5): DSGVTQTPKHLITATGQRVTLRCSPRSGDLSVYWYQQSLDQGLQFLIQYYNGEERAKGNILERFSAQQFPDLHSELNLSSLELGDSALYFCASNQGGAATQYFGPGTRLLVL.

The chain employs TRBV7-3 and TRBJ2-2, with a weak D call TRBD2 (5 bases). V lost 2 bases to trimming and J lost 6 bases, with 13 bases between them. CDR1 SGHTA and CDR2 FQGTGA come from the germline V gene. The CDR3 sequence is 15 residues long. The CDR3 spells CASSLVGGGAGELFF. CDR3 DNA: TGTGCCAGCAGCTTAGTAGGCGGAGGAGCCGGGGAGCTGTTTTTT.

The chain has TRBV19 and TRBJ2-5; D might be TRBD2 (6 bases). Germline V CDR1 and CDR2: LNHDA, SQIVND (reference sequence). V shed 5 bases and J shed 3 bases, with 19 bases lying between them. The CDR3 is 16 residues long. The CDR3 DNA sequence: TGTGCCAGTAGTCCGCCCTGGCAGGGAGGAGAAGAGACCCAGTACTTC. It is translated as CASSPPWQGGEETQYF.

The rearrangement joins TRBV10-2 to TRBJ2-7; 8 bases match TRBD2. Germline CDR1 reads WSHSY; CDR2 reads SAAADI. The CDR3 sequence is 14 residues long. V lost 3 bases and J lost 6; bases outside the gene matches: 7. CDR3 in amino acids: CASSDTGGAGEQYF. In nucleotides, the CDR3 is TGCGCCAGCAGTGATACCGGGGGGGCCGGCGAGCAGTACTTC.

This chain connects TRBV6-2 or TRBV6-3 to TRBJ1-2; D is ambiguous. CDR1 MNHEY and CDR2 SVGEGT come from the germline V gene. The V end was cut by 5 bases, the J end by 6 bases, with 19 bases between. The CDR3 loop spans 15 amino acids. The DNA of the CDR3 is TGTGCCAGCAGTAAAGCTCGGGTCTCGCATGATGGCTACACCTTC. This encodes CASSKARVSHDGYTF.